This T cell receptor (beta chain) was retrieved from a study of molecular identifiers for immune sequencing clone quantification. This clonotype was seen only a few times. MiXCR, applied by TCRdb to the PCR reads, yields one record per CDR3 protein. The sample has 460,000 or so distinct CDR3 sequences; around 23% are singletons. Trimming removed 4 bases at V and 6 bases at J, with 16 bases between. Germline V gene sequence: CDR1 MDHEN, CDR2 SYDVKM. This CDR3 region has 15 residues. The receptor was isolated from a human donor in good health. Some libraries in this study had Jurkat cell RNA spiked in. Sequencing input: naive CD8+ T cells from blood, with Jurkat cell RNA spiked in. Indicated subset: FACS-sorted CD8+CD4-CCR7+CD45RA+ naive T cells. This rearrangement joins TRBV28 to TRBJ1-5; possible D gene TRBD1, 6 bases. CDR3 sequence reads: CASSSQPPGAQPQHF. The CDR3, as DNA: TGTGCCAGCAGTTCCCAGCCCCCAGGGGCTCAGCCCCAGCATTTT.